The rows below give T cell receptor beta chains drawn from one sample of a study of blood T cell repertoires in COVID-19. TCRdb's table, derived via immunoSEQ multiplex PCR, lists solely in-frame clones and lacks some. This sample has fewer than 200,000 clones, with about 87% found just once. Sequenced input: peripheral blood. The receptors were gathered from a woman at least 80 years old with COVID-19, enrolled during active disease. Each CDR3 is given with its conserved first and last residue. D genes are given only for firm matches. The size entry is marked missing in some rows and otherwise reads once, few, many or a size class.

J gene	clone size	D gene	CDR3 length	V gene	CDR3 DNA	CDR3 protein
TRBJ2-7	NA	NA	14	TRBV15	TGTGCCACCAGCAGAGATGGGAGTTCCTACGAGCAGTACTTC	CATSRDGSSYEQYF
TRBJ1-5	NA	NA	17	TRBV5-8	TGTGCCAGCAGCCTGGGATCCTTCACGAGGGGCAATCAGCCCCAGCATTTT	CASSLGSFTRGNQPQHF
TRBJ1-1	NA	NA	20	TRBV19	TGTGCCAGTAGGCTGACGGGACACCTAAACGACGCTTTTGGGAACACTGAAGCTTTCTTT	CASRLTGHLNDAFGNTEAFF
TRBJ2-2	NA	TRBD2	18	TRBV10-1	TGCGCCAGCAGTAGGACAGGGATAGGACTAGCGGACACCGGGGAGCTGTTTTTT	CASSRTGIGLADTGELFF
TRBJ1-5	NA	TRBD1	12	TRBV12-5	TGTGCTAGTGGTTTGGGGACAGGGCGCCAGCATTTT	CASGLGTGRQHF
TRBJ2-2	NA	TRBD1	16	TRBV19	TGTGCCAGTAGTCCCGGACAGGCGACGAAAACCGGGGAGCTGTTTTTT	CASSPGQATKTGELFF
TRBJ1-1	once	TRBD1	14	TRBV11-2	TGTGCCAGCAGCTGGGGACAGATGAACACTGAAGCTTTCTTT	CASSWGQMNTEAFF
TRBJ1-5	NA	NA	15	TRBV6-5	TGTGCCAGCAGGGGGGGGCAATATAGCAATCAGCCCCAGCATTTT	CASRGGQYSNQPQHF
TRBJ1-5	NA	NA	14	TRBV18	TGTGCCAGCTCACCCAGCGGTAGCAATCAGCCCCAGCATTTT	CASSPSGSNQPQHF
TRBJ2-5	NA	NA	14	TRBV5-4	TGTGCCAGCAGCTTTTCCGGGAGTCGGGAGACCCAGTACTTC	CASSFSGSRETQYF
TRBJ2-6	NA	TRBD1	20	TRBV13	TGTGCCAGCAGCCCCGGAGGTCTAGGCAGGGGGCCCTCTGGGGCCAACGTCCTGACTTTC	CASSPGGLGRGPSGANVLTF
TRBJ2-7	NA	NA	16	TRBV19	TGTGCCAGTAGTAATCGGGGGACTTTACAACCCTACGAGCAGTACTTC	CASSNRGTLQPYEQYF
TRBJ2-7	NA	TRBD1	13	TRBV27	TGTGCCAGCAGTCCGGACAGGGACTACGAGCAGTACTTC	CASSPDRDYEQYF
TRBJ2-1	NA	TRBD2	12	TRBV5-6	TGTGCCAGCGGTAGCGGGTCCAATGAGCAGTTCTTC	CASGSGSNEQFF
TRBJ2-2	NA	TRBD1	13	TRBV28	TGTGCCTGTTACCGACAGGGGACCGGGGAGCTGTTTTTT	CACYRQGTGELFF
TRBJ2-7	NA	NA	12	TRBV3-1/TRBV3-2	TGTGCCAGCAGCCAGGATGACACGGTCGCGTACTTC	CASSQDDTVAYF
TRBJ1-2	NA	NA	13	TRBV7-8	TGTGCCAGCAGCTGGTCGGGAGGTTATGGCTACACCTTC	CASSWSGGYGYTF
TRBJ2-1	few	TRBD2	14	TRBV19	TGTGCCAGTAGTAGCGGGGGGACAATGGCTGAGCAGTTCTTC	CASSSGGTMAEQFF
TRBJ1-5	NA	TRBD1	16	TRBV5-6	TGTGCCAGCAGCTACGACAGGGGTGGGGGCAATCAGCCCCAGCATTTT	CASSYDRGGGNQPQHF
TRBJ1-2	NA	NA	12	TRBV5-1	TGCGCCAGCAGCCCGGGCGGGCAGCACTACACCTTC	CASSPGGQHYTF
TRBJ2-1	NA	TRBD2	16	TRBV9	TGTGCCAGCAGCGTAGGCGGGAGAAGCTCCTACAATGAGCAGTTCTTC	CASSVGGRSSYNEQFF
TRBJ2-1	NA	TRBD2	13	TRBV5-7	TGTGCCAGCAGACGGCGGGGGTGGAATGAGCAGTTCTTC	CASRRRGWNEQFF
TRBJ1-1	NA	TRBD1	16	TRBV19	TGTGCCAGTAAGATCGGGACAGGGGGCGCGAGGACTGAAGCTTTCTTT	CASKIGTGGARTEAFF
TRBJ2-1	NA	NA	16	TRBV2	TGTGCCAGCAGTGACTTCGACCCGGACTTATACAATGAGCAGTTCTTC	CASSDFDPDLYNEQFF
TRBJ2-4	NA	TRBD2	17	TRBV5-8	TGTGCCAGCAGCTTTCTTTCGGGGGGACTAGCCAAAAACATTCAGTACTTC	CASSFLSGGLAKNIQYF
TRBJ2-2	NA	TRBD2	15	TRBV10-3	TGTGCCATCAGTGAGGGCGGGAGTACGGGCGGGGAGCTGTTTTTT	CAISEGGSTGGELFF
TRBJ1-5	NA	TRBD1	13	TRBV19	TGTGCCACGACAGGGCTTAGCAATCAGCCCCAGCATTTT	CATTGLSNQPQHF
TRBJ2-5	NA	NA	13	TRBV6-5	TGTGCCAGCAGTCCCACAGGGAAAGAGACCCAGTACTTC	CASSPTGKETQYF
TRBJ1-5	many	NA	14	TRBV20-1	TGCAGTGCTAGTGCGGACAGTAGCAATCAGCCCCAGCATTTT	CSASADSSNQPQHF
TRBJ1-2	NA	TRBD1	13	TRBV5-4	TGTGCCAGCAGCATCGACAGGGCTAGTGGCTACACCTTC	CASSIDRASGYTF
TRBJ2-5	NA	TRBD2	14	TRBV5-4	TGTGCCAGCAGCTCAGGCGGGAGTGTGGAGACCCAGTACTTC	CASSSGGSVETQYF
TRBJ1-1	NA	NA	14	TRBV28	TGTGCCAGCAGTTTGACAGGTGCGAACACTGAAGCTTTCTTT	CASSLTGANTEAFF
TRBJ2-5	NA	NA	15	TRBV5-6	TGTGCCAGCAGCTTTGGGGTCGGGGGAATGGAGACCCAGTACTTC	CASSFGVGGMETQYF
TRBJ1-1	NA	NA	14	TRBV28	TGTGCCAGCAGTTTACGGGGGTTAGGCCCTGAAGCTTTCTTT	CASSLRGLGPEAFF
TRBJ2-3	NA	TRBD2	18	TRBV14	TGTGCCAGCAGCCGTCTTACGGGAGGAGTTTCGGGCACAGATACGCAGTATTTT	CASSRLTGGVSGTDTQYF
TRBJ2-7	few	TRBD1	14	TRBV5-4	TGTGCCAGCAGTTCGGGACAGGGGAGGTACGAGCAGTACTTC	CASSSGQGRYEQYF
TRBJ1-5	NA	NA	14	TRBV2	TGTGCCAGCAGTCTCCTGACTATCAATCAGCCCCAGCATTTT	CASSLLTINQPQHF
TRBJ1-1	NA	NA	13	TRBV11-2	TGTGCCAGCAGCAGTACAGGGTCCACTGAAGCTTTCTTT	CASSSTGSTEAFF
TRBJ2-3	NA	TRBD1	13	TRBV29-1	TGCAGCGTCGCCGGGACAGGCACAGATACGCAGTATTTT	CSVAGTGTDTQYF
TRBJ1-2	NA	TRBD1	13	TRBV9	TGTGCCAGCAGCTTACAGACAGGGGAAGGCTACACCTTC	CASSLQTGEGYTF
TRBJ1-5	once	TRBD1	14	TRBV28	TGTGCCAGCAGTTTAGGACAGGGGAATCAGCCCCAGCATTTT	CASSLGQGNQPQHF
TRBJ1-1	few	TRBD1	14	TRBV6-5	TGTGCCAGCAGGGGGGACAGGGTAATGTCGAAAGCTTTCTTT	CASRGDRVMSKAFF
TRBJ2-1	NA	TRBD2	14	TRBV7-3	TGTGCCAGCAGCCTTGGACTAGCTCCCAATGAGCAGTTCTTC	CASSLGLAPNEQFF
TRBJ2-2	NA	TRBD1	15	TRBV7-3	TGTGCCAGCAGCACCGGGACAGGGGTCACCGGGGAGCTGTTTTTT	CASSTGTGVTGELFF
TRBJ1-1	NA	NA	13	TRBV27	TGTGCCAGCAGAAAGCAGGCGAACACTGAAGCTTTCTTT	CASRKQANTEAFF
TRBJ1-3	NA	NA	15	TRBV5-8	TGTGCCAGCAGCGCGGGTTTGAACTCTGGAAACACCATATATTTT	CASSAGLNSGNTIYF
TRBJ2-1	once	TRBD2	15	TRBV6-2/TRBV6-3	TGTGCCAGCAGTTTGACTAGCGGACTTGGGAATGAGCAGTTCTTC	CASSLTSGLGNEQFF
TRBJ2-1	NA	TRBD1	14	TRBV18	TGTGCCAGCTCACCGGGACAGGGTCACGATGAGCAGTTCTTC	CASSPGQGHDEQFF
TRBJ1-1	once	NA	13	TRBV7-2	TGTGCCAGCAGCTTAGGGGCGGGGCCGGGAGCTTTCTTT	CASSLGAGPGAFF
TRBJ2-5	NA	TRBD1	17	TRBV14	TGTGCCAGCAGCCCCACCCTTGGTAGAGGGGGCAAAGAGACCCAGTACTTC	CASSPTLGRGGKETQYF
TRBJ2-1	NA	TRBD1	18	TRBV10-3	TGTGCCATCAGGAGTCCCGGGACAGGGGAAAACTCCTACAATGAGCAGTTCTTC	CAIRSPGTGENSYNEQFF
TRBJ1-5	NA	NA	15	TRBV28	TGTGCCAGCCGAGGTGGGGGGAATAGCAATCAGCCCCAGCATTTT	CASRGGGNSNQPQHF
TRBJ2-1	NA	TRBD2	18	TRBV15	TGTGCCACCAGCAGAGATCGGCTAGCGGGAGGGAACCCCAATGAGCAGTTCTTC	CATSRDRLAGGNPNEQFF
TRBJ2-7	once	TRBD1	13	TRBV14	TGTGCCAGCAGTCCTACAGGGGCTCCCGAGCAGTACTTC	CASSPTGAPEQYF